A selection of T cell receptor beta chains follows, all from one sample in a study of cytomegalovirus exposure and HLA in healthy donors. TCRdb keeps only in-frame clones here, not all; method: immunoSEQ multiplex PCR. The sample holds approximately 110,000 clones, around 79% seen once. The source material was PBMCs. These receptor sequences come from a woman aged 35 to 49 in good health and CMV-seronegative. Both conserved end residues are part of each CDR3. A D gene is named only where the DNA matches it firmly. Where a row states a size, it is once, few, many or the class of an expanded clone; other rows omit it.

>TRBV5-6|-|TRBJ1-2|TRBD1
TGTGCCAGCAGTTCGGGACAGAGCAACTATGGCTACACCTTC
CASSSGQSNYGYTF
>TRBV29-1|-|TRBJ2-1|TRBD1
TGCAGCGTCACAGTTTCACAGGGGTGGAGTGAGCAGTTCTTC
CSVTVSQGWSEQFF
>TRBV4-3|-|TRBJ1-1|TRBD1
TGCGCCAGCAGCCAAGCCCCGACAGGGCTAGGTAGCACTGAAGCTTTCTTT
CASSQAPTGLGSTEAFF
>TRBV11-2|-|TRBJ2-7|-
TGTGCCAGCAGCTTAGCCCCAGACAGCTACGAGCAGTACTTC
CASSLAPDSYEQYF
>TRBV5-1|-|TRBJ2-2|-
TGCGCCAGCAGCTCTAGCGCCCTGACCGGGGAGCTGTTTTTT
CASSSSALTGELFF
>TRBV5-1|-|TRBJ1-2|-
TGCGCCAGCAGCCTCCCCCTAACAGGAGATTACGGCTACACCTTC
CASSLPLTGDYGYTF
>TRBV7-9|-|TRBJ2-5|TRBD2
TGTGCCAGCAGCTTACGCGGGGGTACGGGGGAGCAGTACTTC
CASSLRGGTGEQYF
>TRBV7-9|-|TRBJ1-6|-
TGTGCCAGCAGCTTGAGTAATTCACCCCTCCACTTT
CASSLSNSPLHF
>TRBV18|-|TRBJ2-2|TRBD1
TGTGCCAGCTCACCACCTGGGACAGGGGGCAACACCGGGGAGCTGTTTTTT
CASSPPGTGGNTGELFF
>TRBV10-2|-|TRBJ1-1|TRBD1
TGCGCCAGCAGAGAGTCGCAGGGGGCAGAGGGGACTGAAGCTTTCTTT
CASRESQGAEGTEAFF
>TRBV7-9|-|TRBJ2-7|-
TGTGCCAGCAGCCGGACAGAGACGACTTACGAGCAGTACTTC
CASSRTETTYEQYF
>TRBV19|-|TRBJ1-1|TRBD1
TGTGCCAGTAGTCCACAGGGGAGGACTGAAGCTTTCTTT
CASSPQGRTEAFF
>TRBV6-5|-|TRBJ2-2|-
TGTGCCAGCAGTTACTACAAGTCTACCGGGGAGCTGTTTTTT
CASSYYKSTGELFF
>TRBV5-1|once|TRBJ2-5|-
TGCGCCAGCAGCTTGGAAGGGGAAGAGACCCAGTACTTC
CASSLEGEETQYF
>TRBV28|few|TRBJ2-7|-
TGTGCCAGCAGTCTACAGGGTCCCTACGAGCAGTACTTC
CASSLQGPYEQYF
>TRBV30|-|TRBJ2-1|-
TGTGCCTGGAGTGGAGGAAACCGGTACAATGAGCAGTTCTTC
CAWSGGNRYNEQFF
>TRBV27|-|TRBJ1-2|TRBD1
TGTGCCAGCACCCCTCGTGGGACAGGGGTTTATGGCTACACCTTC
CASTPRGTGVYGYTF
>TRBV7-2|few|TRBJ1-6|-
TGTGCCAGCAGCCCCGGAGCGAGAAGCTCCTATAATTCACCCCTCCACTTT
CASSPGARSSYNSPLHF
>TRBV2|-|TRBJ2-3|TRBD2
TGTGCCAGCAGTGAGAAGTCTAGCGGGGGGGCCGACACAGATACGCAGTATTTT
CASSEKSSGGADTDTQYF
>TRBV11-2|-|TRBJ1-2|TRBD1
TGTGCCAGCAGCTTCACCGGACAGGGTGATGGCTACACCTTC
CASSFTGQGDGYTF
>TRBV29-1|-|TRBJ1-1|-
TGCAGCGTTGAAGGTGTCACTTCACGCGGCACTGAAGCTTTCTTT
CSVEGVTSRGTEAFF
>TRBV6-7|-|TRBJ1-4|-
TGTGCCAGCAGTTACCCTATCCGTCGGGAAAAACTGTTTTTT
CASSYPIRREKLFF
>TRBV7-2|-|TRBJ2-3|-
TGTGCCAGCAGCTTAGGTACTACCTCCGGGGGAGCAGATACGCAGTATTTT
CASSLGTTSGGADTQYF
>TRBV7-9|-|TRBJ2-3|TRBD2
TGTGCCAGCAGCTCCCATACTAGCGGGGACACAGATACGCAGTATTTT
CASSSHTSGDTDTQYF
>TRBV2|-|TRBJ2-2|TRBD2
TGTGCCAGCAGGCCCGGACTAGCGGGAGGCACCGGGGAGCTGTTTTTT
CASRPGLAGGTGELFF
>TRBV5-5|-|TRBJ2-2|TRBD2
TGTGCCAGCAGCAGAAAGGGACTAGCGGGAGGGCCTGACACCGGGGAGCTGTTTTTT
CASSRKGLAGGPDTGELFF
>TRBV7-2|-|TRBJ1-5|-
TGTGCCAGCAGCTTACGGGGGGAACTTGATCAGCCCCAGCATTTT
CASSLRGELDQPQHF
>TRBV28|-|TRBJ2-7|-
TGTGCCAGCAGTTTACACTTAGCCTTCTCCTACGAGCAGTACTTC
CASSLHLAFSYEQYF
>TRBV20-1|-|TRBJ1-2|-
TGCAGTGCTAGGTTCGTCTATGGCTACACCTTC
CSARFVYGYTF
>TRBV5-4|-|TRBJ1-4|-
TGTGCCAGCAGCCAGGTCCTCGACGACGAAAAACTGTTTTTT
CASSQVLDDEKLFF
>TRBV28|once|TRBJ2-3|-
TGTGCCAGCAGTTTAGGGTTGGGCAGGTTACGCACAGATACGCAGTATTTT
CASSLGLGRLRTDTQYF
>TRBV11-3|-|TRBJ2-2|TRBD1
TGTGCCAGCAGCTTAGAGGGACAGGAACACACCGGGGAGCTGTTTTTT
CASSLEGQEHTGELFF
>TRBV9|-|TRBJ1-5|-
TGTGCCAGCAGTCTAGATGGGGCTAGCAATCAGCCCCAGCATTTT
CASSLDGASNQPQHF
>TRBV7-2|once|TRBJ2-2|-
TGTGCCAGCAGCTTAGGTGGAGGGGGCCTCGGGGAGCTGTTTTTT
CASSLGGGGLGELFF
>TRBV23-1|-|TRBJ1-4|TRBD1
TGCGCCAGCAGTCAAAACAACAGGGGCCGAAACGCTAATGAAAAACTGTTTTTT
CASSQNNRGRNANEKLFF